The 20 T cell receptor beta chains below all came from one sample that was sequenced in a study of blood T cell repertoires in COVID-19. Measured with immunoSEQ multiplex PCR; TCRdb has only the in-frame clones, and not every one. The sample has 150,000 to 200,000 clones, over 60% seen once. The sample was peripheral blood. These receptors all stem from a woman between 65 and 79 years old with acute or convalescent COVID-19.

The chain links TRBV30 to TRBJ2-1, with D possibly TRBD2 on 6 matching bases. V dropped 2 bases and J dropped 2 bases, with 13 bases sitting between them. This CDR3 region has 15 residues. Germline V CDR1 and CDR2: GTSNPN, SVGIG (reference sequence). CDR3 sequence: CAWSHSGEAYNEQFF. DNA of the CDR3: TGTGCCTGGAGTCATTCGGGGGAGGCCTACAATGAGCAGTTCTTC.

As regards this clone: Other DNA sequences in this sample translate to the same CDR3. V and J are TRBV3-1 (or the pseudogene TRBV3-2) and TRBJ2-2; D unclear. Germline-derived CDR1 and CDR2 are LGHDT and YNNKEL (reference sequence). Trimming removed 1 base at V and 6 bases at J, with 6 bases between. CDR3 size: 13 residues. The CDR3 nucleotides read TGTGCCAGCAGCCAAGGACGGGCCGGGGAGCTGTTTTTT. This encodes CASSQGRAGELFF.

The chain has TRBV6-1 and TRBJ2-3; TRBD1 matches 8 bases. The junction had 6 bases not matched to a gene; V was cut back by 4 bases and J by 0 bases. Germline V lookup: CDR1 MNHNS, CDR2 SASEGT. CDR3 length equals 16 residues. The CDR3 loop is CASSVATGASTDTQYF. CDR3 DNA sequence: TGTGCCAGCAGTGTGGCGACAGGGGCTAGCACAGATACGCAGTATTTT.

This clone was seen a few times. The genes are TRBV12-3 or TRBV12-4 and TRBJ1-1; D is ambiguous. The V and J ends lost 3 bases and 4 bases respectively, with 6 bases between them. This CDR3 comprises 12 residues. The CDR3 region has the DNA TGTGCCAGCAGTTTTTCGGGCACTGAAGCTTTCTTT. Translation gives CASSFSGTEAFF.

The DNA for the CDR3 is TGTGCCAGCAGCCAGGACAGGTACAATGAGCAGTTCTTC. It translates to CASSQDRYNEQFF. The chain couples TRBV14 to TRBJ2-1, with 7 bases matching TRBD1. Germline CDR1 is SGHDN and CDR2 is FVKESK. Losses at the gene ends were 3 bases for V and 4 bases for J; bases not matched to a gene: 0. The CDR3 is 13 amino acids.

This clone was observed at least ten times. The V gene is TRBV10-1, the J gene TRBJ2-4; 9 bases match TRBD1. This CDR3 comprises 15 residues. Germline CDR1 reads WNHNN; CDR2 reads SYGVQD (reference sequence). V was clipped by 2 bases and J by 4 bases; unmatched bases: 3. CDR3 residues: CASSEGTGSKNIQYF. The CDR3 coding sequence is TGCGCCAGCAGTGAGGGGACAGGGAGTAAAAACATTCAGTACTTC.

The CDR3 spells CASSPLAQAGNTEAFF. The CDR3 DNA reads as TGTGCCAGCAGCCCACTAGCACAGGCCGGGAACACTGAAGCTTTCTTT. V is TRBV3-1 (or the pseudogene TRBV3-2) and J is TRBJ1-1; D might be TRBD1 (5 bases). Germline CDR1 is LGHDT and CDR2 is YNNKEL (reference sequence). The CDR3 loop spans 16 amino acids. V lost 4 bases and J 1 base, leaving 16 bases between the germline ends.

This clone was found once. The rearrangement uses TRBV14 and TRBJ2-1, with 7 bases identical to TRBD2. The CDR3 sequence is 13 residues long. The germline gives CDR1 SGHDN, CDR2 FVKESK. The V and J ends lost 0 bases and 9 bases, in that order; junction bases with no gene match: 2. CDR3 region: CASSQELAGEQFF. The CDR3 coding sequence is TGTGCCAGCAGCCAAGAATTAGCGGGTGAGCAGTTCTTC.

This clone has more than one count but fewer than ten. The chain employs TRBV19 and TRBJ1-2, with 9 nucleotides matching TRBD1. Germline V gives CDR1 LNHDA, CDR2 SQIVND (reference sequence). The CDR3 is 16 residues long. CDR3 in amino acids: CASEVGQGSLNYGYTF. The DNA of the CDR3 is TGTGCTTCCGAGGTGGGACAGGGCTCTCTTAACTATGGCTACACCTTC.

This clone showed up just once. This sequence joins TRBV4-1 and TRBJ2-7, with a weak D call TRBD1 (5 bases). Trimming stripped 5 bases from V and 2 bases from J, with 16 bases between. This CDR3 has 15 residues. Germline CDR1 is MGHRA and CDR2 is YSYEKL. The CDR3 sequence: CASSTIIVGPYEQYF. CDR3 sequence (DNA): TGCGCCAGCAGCACCATTATAGTGGGGCCCTACGAGCAGTACTTC.

This clone was seen a handful of times. This sequence joins TRBV5-8 and TRBJ2-7; 7 positions agree with TRBD1. Losses at the gene ends were 2 bases for V and 3 bases for J; bases not matched to a gene: 2. The CDR3 runs 13 residues. CDR1 SGHTS and CDR2 YDEGEE come from the germline V gene. As DNA, the CDR3 is TGTGCCAGCAGCTTCACAGGGGACTACGAGCAGTACTTC. Translated, it gives CASSFTGDYEQYF.

The CDR3 loop reads CASSWDNRGTQYF. In nucleotides, the CDR3 is TGTGCCAGCAGTTGGGATAACCGGGGGACCCAGTACTTC. This chain links TRBV6-5 with TRBJ2-5; D is perhaps TRBD2 (5 bases). The CDR3 runs 13 residues. Germline lookup yields CDR1 MNHEY and CDR2 SVGAGI. V was clipped by 4 bases and J by 7 bases, with 13 bases between them.

The rearrangement links TRBV5-1 to TRBJ2-1; D call uncertain. V shed 3 bases and J shed 8 bases, with 9 bases lying between them. This CDR3 has 12 amino acids. CDR1 SGHRS and CDR2 YFSETQ come from the germline V gene. The chain's CDR3 is CASSSRVDEQFF. The CDR3 DNA sequence: TGCGCCAGCAGCTCAAGAGTCGATGAGCAGTTCTTC. The full variable domain, rest sourced from reference TRBV5-1 and TRBJ2-1, is KAGVTQTPRYLIKTRGQQVTLSCSPISGHRSVSWYQQTPGQGLQFLFEYFSETQRNKGNFPGRFSGRQFSNSRSEMNVSTLELGDSALYLCASSSRVDEQFFGPGTRLTVL.

This clone has more than one count but fewer than ten. The chain has TRBV18 and TRBJ1-4; possible D gene TRBD1, 6 bases. Germline CDR1 KGHSH, CDR2 LQKENI. V was cut by 4 bases and J by 6 bases, with 9 bases left in between. This CDR3 spans 13 amino acids. CDR3 sequence reads: CASSRAGDEKLFF. CDR3 nucleotides: TGTGCCAGCTCACGGGCAGGGGATGAAAAACTGTTTTTT.

The chain joins TRBV10-3 to TRBJ1-1, with 8 bases matching TRBD1. Germline loops: CDR1 ENHRY, CDR2 SYGVKD. V was clipped by 5 bases and J by 3 bases; unmatched bases: 5. CDR3 length: 14 amino acids. This CDR3 reads CAISPRGRYTEAFF. CDR3 nucleotide sequence: TGTGCCATCAGTCCCAGGGGGCGTTACACTGAAGCTTTCTTT.

The rearrangement uses TRBV7-6 and TRBJ2-1; D may be TRBD2 (6 bases). V was shortened by 2 bases and J by 7 bases, with 18 bases between the two germline ends. The length of the CDR3 is 16 residues. Germline assignment: CDR1 SGHVS and CDR2 FNYEAQ. CDR3 amino acids: CASSLFSGEATNEQFF. As DNA, the CDR3 is TGTGCCAGCAGCTTATTCTCGGGGGAGGCGACGAATGAGCAGTTCTTC.

The V call is TRBV3-1 (or the pseudogene TRBV3-2), the J call TRBJ1-5; D uncertain. Germline V lookup: CDR1 LGHDT, CDR2 YNNKEL (reference sequence). There are 14 residues in the CDR3. V lost 2 bases, J lost 3 bases, and 8 bases lay in between. Here the CDR3 reads CASSQWQSNQPQHF. The CDR3 DNA is TGTGCCAGCAGCCAATGGCAGTCCAATCAGCCCCAGCATTTT.

This sequence joins TRBV20-1 and TRBJ1-2; D may be TRBD1 (5 bases). CDR3 length equals 11 residues. Deletions cut 6 bases from V and 6 bases from J, with 11 bases between. CDR1 is DFQATT and CDR2 is SNEGSKA in the germline V gene (reference sequence). The CDR3 region is CSASGPDGYTF. The CDR3 nucleotides are TGCAGTGCATCAGGGCCCGATGGCTACACCTTC.

V usage is TRBV2 and J usage is TRBJ2-3, with 9 bases identical to TRBD2. The CDR3 loop spans 16 amino acids. The germline V gene encodes CDR1 SNHLY and CDR2 FYNNEI. V trimming: 4 bases; J trimming: 0 bases; junction bases outside the gene matches: 5. In DNA, the CDR3 is TGTGCCAGCAGTGGCAGACTAGCGGCTAGCACAGATACGCAGTATTTT. Encoded protein: CASSGRLAASTDTQYF.

This chain links TRBV12-5 with TRBJ2-1, with a tentative D call TRBD2 (6 bases). V lost 7 bases to trimming and J lost 3 bases, with 13 bases between them. Germline values: CDR1 LGHNT, CDR2 FRNRAP. CDR3 length: 14 residues. The DNA of the CDR3 is TGTGCTAGTGTTGGGTCAGCGGGCTACAATGAGCAGTTCTTC. Encoded protein: CASVGSAGYNEQFF.